The rows below give T cell receptor beta chains drawn from one sample of a study of blood T cell repertoires in COVID-19. TCRdb's table, derived via immunoSEQ multiplex PCR, lists solely in-frame clones and lacks some. The sample carries some 190,000 clones, 89% recorded once. The sequenced material came from PBMCs or T cells enriched from blood (not recorded which). These TCRs come from a woman in her forties with acute COVID-19. Both conserved end residues are part of each CDR3. D genes are given only for firm matches. The size entry is marked missing in some rows and otherwise reads once, few, many or a size class.

CDR3,DNA,size,D,V,J
CASSQGRDRGIHYEQYF,TGCGCCAGCAGCCAGGGGAGGGATAGGGGGATCCACTACGAGCAGTACTTC,NA,NA,TRBV4-1,TRBJ2-7
CATSRETGTMYEQYF,TGTGCCACCAGCAGAGAGACCGGGACAATGTACGAGCAGTACTTC,NA,NA,TRBV15,TRBJ2-7
CASSLGSGAITGELFF,TGCGCCAGCAGCTTGGGAAGCGGGGCGATCACCGGGGAGCTGTTTTTT,few,TRBD2,TRBV5-1,TRBJ2-2
CPYRPKAGEGYEQYF,TGTCCCTATCGGCCTAAGGCGGGGGAGGGCTACGAGCAGTACTTC,NA,TRBD2,TRBV19,TRBJ2-7
CASRRRPTNEKLFF,TGTGCCAGCCGGAGGCGGCCAACTAATGAAAAACTGTTTTTT,NA,NA,TRBV2,TRBJ1-4
CASSLLYGRDLYSGNTIYF,TGTGCCAGCAGCTTGTTATACGGGAGGGACCTATACTCTGGAAACACCATATATTTT,NA,NA,TRBV5-8,TRBJ1-3
CASSSRSASNQPQHF,TGTGCCAGCAGTTCTCGCAGTGCCAGCAATCAGCCCCAGCATTTT,NA,NA,TRBV27,TRBJ1-5
CASSQEGLAGDEQYF,TGCGCCAGCAGCCAAGAAGGGCTAGCGGGGGACGAGCAGTACTTC,NA,TRBD2,TRBV4-1,TRBJ2-7
CASSQSGIAAGEKLFF,TGCGCCAGCAGCCAGTCGGGAATCGCAGCTGGTGAAAAACTGTTTTTT,NA,NA,TRBV4-1,TRBJ1-4
CASSPPVNYGYTF,TGTGCCAGCAGCCCCCCCGTAAACTATGGCTACACCTTC,NA,NA,TRBV11-2,TRBJ1-2